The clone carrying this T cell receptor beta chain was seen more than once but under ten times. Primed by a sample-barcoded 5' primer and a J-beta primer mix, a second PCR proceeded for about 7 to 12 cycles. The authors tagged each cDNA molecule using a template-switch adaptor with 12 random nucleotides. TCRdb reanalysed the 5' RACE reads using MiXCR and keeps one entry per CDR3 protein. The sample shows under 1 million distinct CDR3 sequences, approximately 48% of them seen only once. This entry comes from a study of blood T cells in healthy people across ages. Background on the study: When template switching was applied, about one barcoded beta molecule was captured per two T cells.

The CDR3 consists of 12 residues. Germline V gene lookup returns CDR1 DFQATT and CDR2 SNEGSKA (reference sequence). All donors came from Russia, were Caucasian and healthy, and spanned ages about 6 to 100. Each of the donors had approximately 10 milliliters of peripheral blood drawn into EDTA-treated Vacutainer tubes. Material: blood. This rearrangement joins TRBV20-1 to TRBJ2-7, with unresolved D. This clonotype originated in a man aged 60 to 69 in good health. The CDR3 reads CSAGGMGYEQYF. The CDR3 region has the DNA TGCAGCGCAGGCGGAATGGGCTACGAGCAGTACTTC.